This T cell receptor (beta chain) emerged from a study of control samples from healthy donors and cancer patients. V was shortened by 6 bases and J by 3 bases, with 18 bases between the two germline ends. CDR1 MNHNY and CDR2 SVGAGI come from the germline V gene (reference sequence). CDR3 length: 16 residues. Here immunoSEQ multiplex PCR was the method, and the copy in TCRdb shows in-frame clones only, minus some. The sample has fewer than 250,000 clones, 91% seen once. This clone occurred once. The V gene is TRBV6-6, the J gene TRBJ1-5; D gene uncertain. Sequencing was done on a sample of blood. The clonotype was recovered from a man aged 30-40 years in good health. CDR3 residues: CASRGGRRIYNQPQHF. CDR3 nucleotides: TGTGCCAGCAGGGGTGGGAGGCGGATCTACAATCAGCCCCAGCATTTT.